The 26 T cell receptor beta chains in this list originate from one sample, sequenced in a study of cytomegalovirus exposure and HLA in healthy donors. PCR was performed using 60 Vbeta and 13 Jbeta primers. Profiled with immunoSEQ multiplex PCR; TCRdb holds only in-frame clones, not every one. The table lists 150,000 to 200,000 clones, roughly 78% of them singletons. The sample taken for sequencing was PBMCs. These receptors originate from a woman in her 50s in good health and CMV-seropositive.

The chain combines TRBV5-4 with TRBJ2-3; 8 positions match TRBD2. V was clipped by 4 bases and J by 2 bases; unmatched bases: 9. The CDR3 spans 16 residues. Germline-derived CDR1 and CDR2 are SGHNT and YYREEE (reference sequence). CDR3 DNA sequence: TGTGCCAGCAGCATCCCGGGGCGGGGGGTCACAGATACGCAGTATTTT. Its translation: CASSIPGRGVTDTQYF.

The chain links TRBV2 to TRBJ2-1; TRBD2 agrees at 9 bases. This CDR3 is 14 amino acids long. Trimming took 3 bases from V and 7 from J; bases not matched to a gene: 4. In germline, CDR1 is SNHLY, CDR2 FYNNEI. In DNA form, the CDR3 reads TGTGCCAGCAGTGACCGAGCGGGGGGAAATGAGCAGTTCTTC. Its translation: CASSDRAGGNEQFF.

This clone has just a few counts. The chain has TRBV5-8 and TRBJ2-7, with TRBD1 matching 10 bases. The CDR3 extends over 15 amino acids. The junction had 6 bases not matched to a gene; V was cut back by 3 bases and J by 3 bases. Germline values: CDR1 SGHTS, CDR2 YDEGEE. The CDR3 sequence: CASSSQGQGVYEQYF. DNA of the CDR3: TGTGCCAGCAGCTCCCAAGGACAGGGGGTCTACGAGCAGTACTTC.

The J gene is TRBJ1-4, the V gene TRBV5-6; TRBD1 aligns across 7 bases. V lost 4 bases, J lost 7 bases, and 7 bases stayed unmatched. This CDR3 comprises 14 residues. Per germline, CDR1 SGHDT and CDR2 YYEEEE. This CDR3 reads CASSQTAGGEKLFF. CDR3 sequence (DNA): TGTGCCAGCAGCCAGACGGCAGGGGGTGAAAAACTGTTTTTT.

In its sample, this clone was seen once. This rearrangement joins TRBV30 to TRBJ1-1; D not certain. V lost 2 bases and J lost 8, with 15 bases in between. The CDR3 length is 13 residues. Germline CDR1 and CDR2: GTSNPN and SVGIG (reference sequence). This CDR3 is CAWSLSGSTEAFF. CDR3 DNA: TGTGCCTGGAGTCTGTCCGGGAGCACCGAAGCTTTCTTT.

The chain combines TRBV7-3 with TRBJ2-3; D is possibly TRBD1 (5 bases). Germline lookup yields CDR1 SGHTA and CDR2 FQGTGA. The germline V and J ends were trimmed by 5 bases and 2 bases, with 11 bases remaining between them. The CDR3 has 14 residues. CDR3 loop: CASSLGRPTDTQYF. CDR3 bases: TGTGCCAGCAGCCTGGGGCGACCCACAGATACGCAGTATTTT.

The chain uses TRBV18 and TRBJ1-6; 8 nucleotides line up with TRBD1. The junction had 6 bases not matched to a gene; V was cut back by 2 bases and J by 9 bases. CDR3 length: 15 residues. CDR1 is KGHSH, CDR2 LQKENI, per germline. This CDR3 is CASSPGTGKISPLHF. The CDR3 nucleotides read TGTGCCAGCTCACCAGGGACAGGCAAGATTTCACCCCTCCACTTT. The full variable domain, its missing parts supplied by reference TRBV18 and TRBJ1-6, is NAGVMQNPRHLVRRRGQEARLRCSPMKGHSHVYWYRQLPEEGLKFMVYLQKENIIDESGMPKERFSAEFPKEGPSILRIQQVVRGDSAAYFCASSPGTGKISPLHFGNGTRLTVT.

This CDR3 reads CASSVAALAGGTDTQYF. The CDR3 DNA is TGTGCCAGCAGCGTAGCAGCGCTAGCGGGGGGGACAGATACGCAGTATTTT. This sequence joins TRBV9 and TRBJ2-3, with TRBD2 matching 12 bases. The CDR3 contains 17 residues. Germline lookup yields CDR1 SGDLS and CDR2 YYNGEE. J lost 3 bases, V lost 0 bases, and 5 bases had no gene match.

The chain uses TRBV5-1 and TRBJ2-7; D unresolved. CDR3 size: 15 residues. The V and J ends lost 4 bases and 7 bases respectively, with 21 bases between them. Germline lookup yields CDR1 SGHRS and CDR2 YFSETQ. CDR3 DNA: TGCGCCAGCAGCCCGGAGACTTTCACCTACGGGGAGCAGTACTTC. Its protein is CASSPETFTYGEQYF.

The chain joins TRBV27 to TRBJ2-2; D possibly corresponds to TRBD2 (6 bases). Trimming took off 3 bases at V and 5 bases at J, with 16 bases between the two ends. This CDR3 is 16 amino acids long. Germline CDR1 and CDR2: MNHEY and SMNVEV (reference sequence). Written as DNA, the CDR3 is TGTGCCAGCAGTTTGTTCGGGCGGGGAGGTACCGGGGAGCTGTTTTTT. Translation: CASSLFGRGGTGELFF.

CDR3 DNA: TGTGCCAGCAGTCCAGGGGGCGCGGATGGCTACACCTTC. It yields the protein CASSPGGADGYTF. The chain carries TRBV25-1 and TRBJ1-2; 8 bases are a match to TRBD1. The ends lost 5 bases at V and 6 bases at J; junction bases unmatched: 5. Germline values: CDR1 MGHDK, CDR2 SYGVNS. CDR3 length: 13 amino acids.

This chain uses TRBV5-1 with TRBJ2-7; TRBD2 aligns across 16 bases. V shed 2 bases, J shed 2 bases, and the junction held 1 base outside the gene matches. Per the germline V gene, CDR1 is SGHRS and CDR2 is YFSETQ. This CDR3 is 16 amino acids long. The CDR3 DNA reads as TGCGCCAGCAGCTTCGGGACTAGCGGGGGGGCCTACGAGCAGTACTTC. The encoded protein is CASSFGTSGGAYEQYF.

The V call is TRBV6-6, the J call TRBJ1-2; D unresolved. V was clipped by 2 bases and J by 6 bases, with 19 bases between them. Germline CDR1 and CDR2: MNHNY and SVGAGI (reference sequence). This CDR3 has 16 amino acids. The CDR3 DNA is TGTGCCAGCAGTTACCCCCAAGGTCCCGGGAACGATGGCTACACCTTC. Amino acid sequence: CASSYPQGPGNDGYTF.

The count of this clone is one. The J gene is TRBJ1-1, the V gene TRBV5-5; TRBD1 matches at 7 bases. The germline CDR1 and CDR2 sequences are SGHKS and YYEKEE (reference sequence). There are 18 residues in the CDR3. V dropped 2 bases and J dropped 0; count of bases not matched to a gene: 13. This CDR3 reads CASSFTGTAITMNTEAFF. As DNA, the CDR3 is TGTGCCAGCAGCTTCACCGGGACAGCTATTACGATGAACACTGAAGCTTTCTTT.

This chain connects TRBV9 to TRBJ2-1, with 13 positions matching TRBD2. The length of the CDR3 is 16 residues. Trimming removed 4 bases from V and 2 bases from J; junction bases left unmatched: 3. Germline V gives CDR1 SGDLS, CDR2 YYNGEE. DNA for the CDR3: TGTGCCAGCAGCCTCACTAGCGGGGGGGCCTACAATGAGCAGTTCTTC. It translates to CASSLTSGGAYNEQFF.

CDR3 DNA sequence: TGCGCCAGCAGCCAGAATCTTGGGGGCTATCAGCCCCAGCATTTT. Its protein is CASSQNLGGYQPQHF. This chain links TRBV4-1 with TRBJ1-5, with D possibly being TRBD1 (6 bases). The V gene lost 3 bases and the J gene lost 5 bases, with 14 bases spanning the gap. The CDR3 runs 15 residues. Per germline, CDR1 MGHRA and CDR2 YSYEKL.

This clone was observed a handful of times. V gene TRBV6-5 combines with J gene TRBJ2-7; 10 bases fit TRBD2. V gave up 8 bases and J gave up 3 bases; unmatched junction bases: 4. The CDR3 extends over 13 amino acids. Germline CDR1 is MNHEY and CDR2 is SVGAGI. The CDR3 nucleotides are TGTGCCAGCGAGGTAGCGGGGGGCTACGAGCAGTACTTC. It translates to CASEVAGGYEQYF.

The rearrangement joins TRBV11-2 to TRBJ2-1; 8 nucleotides match TRBD1. J lost 2 bases, V lost 5 bases, and 5 bases had no gene match. The CDR3 sequence is 15 residues long. The germline V gene has CDR1 SGHAT and CDR2 FQNNGV. CDR3 nucleotides: TGTGCCAGCAGCCCAGACAGGGGCCCCTACAATGAGCAGTTCTTC. Translated, it gives CASSPDRGPYNEQFF.

This chain links TRBV6-1 with TRBJ2-5; tentatively, D is TRBD2 (7 bases). V was pared by 2 bases and J by 13 bases, with 17 bases between. From germline, CDR1 is MNHNS and CDR2 SASEGT. The CDR3 runs 13 residues. Written as DNA, the CDR3 is TGTGCCAGCAGTGAAAATACGGGGGGCCCCGGGTACTTC. Protein: CASSENTGGPGYF.

V gene TRBV6-1 combines with J gene TRBJ1-2, with 7 bases aligning to TRBD1. Losses at the gene ends were 2 bases for V and 7 bases for J; bases not matched to a gene: 4. The CDR3 length is 13 residues. Germline lookup yields CDR1 MNHNS and CDR2 SASEGT. Written as DNA, the CDR3 is TGTGCCAGCAGTGAACAGGGGGGAGGTGGCTACACCTTC. Its protein product is CASSEQGGGGYTF.

The chain joins TRBV6-1 to TRBJ1-5; the D gene is possibly TRBD1 (5 bases). Germline CDR1 and CDR2: MNHNS and SASEGT. V was shortened by 6 bases and J by 3 bases, with 12 bases between the two germline ends. CDR3 length: 14 amino acids. DNA of the CDR3: TGTGCCAGCAGGGGGCCATACCCCAATCAGCCCCAGCATTTT. Translated: CASRGPYPNQPQHF.

The rearrangement links TRBV19 to TRBJ1-2; the D is unclear. Germline V gives CDR1 LNHDA, CDR2 SQIVND (reference sequence). The CDR3 is 12 residues long. V shed 6 bases and J shed 5 bases, with 10 bases lying between them. CDR3 region: CASSGGEYGYTF. DNA for the CDR3: TGTGCCAGTAGCGGCGGAGAATATGGCTACACCTTC.

The chain recombines TRBV4-1 with TRBJ2-6; a weak D match, TRBD2 (6 bases). CDR1 and CDR2 (germline): MGHRA, YSYEKL. The CDR3 has 19 residues. V was clipped by 0 bases and J by 0 bases, with 15 bases between them. CDR3 sequence: CASSQDPGVADSGANVLTF. CDR3 nucleotides: TGCGCCAGCAGCCAAGATCCGGGGGTCGCCGACTCTGGGGCCAACGTCCTGACTTTC.

As DNA, the CDR3 is TGCGCCAGCAGCCGGGAGGGGGGCTCCTACGAGCAGTACTTC. This gives the protein CASSREGGSYEQYF. This chain uses TRBV4-1 with TRBJ2-7; a weak D match, TRBD2 (7 bases). With 4 bases removed from V and 0 bases from J, the gap between germline ends came to 10 bases. The CDR3 spans 14 residues. CDR1 and CDR2 from the germline V gene are MGHRA and YSYEKL.

This chain links TRBV7-3 with TRBJ2-1; perhaps TRBD2 as D (6 bases). The CDR3 totals 16 residues. The germline V and J ends were trimmed by 3 bases and 6 bases, with 18 bases remaining between them. CDR1 and CDR2 (germline): SGHTA, FQGTGA. The CDR3: CASSLGSTGGSNEQFF. In DNA, the CDR3 is TGTGCCAGCAGCTTGGGGTCTACTGGGGGGTCCAATGAGCAGTTCTTC.

This clone was seen a single time. This sequence joins TRBV5-6 and TRBJ2-5, with 9 bases matching TRBD1. The germline gives CDR1 SGHDT, CDR2 YYEEEE. Trimming cost V 2 bases and J 5 bases; bases outside gene matches: 13. CDR3 length equals 17 residues. The CDR3 loop is CASSFWMGQGYGETQYF. The DNA of the CDR3 is TGTGCCAGCAGCTTTTGGATGGGACAGGGTTACGGGGAGACCCAGTACTTC.